This T cell receptor beta chain was documented in a study of human T cells and chemical hapten exposure. The study, taken as a whole, reports: Patch test score was positively correlated with the counts of PT1 expanded TCRs. Counts of TCRs above 1 in 1000 frequency stayed unchanged with DPC sensitization.

Worth noting for this clonotype: What it recognizes is unknown.

J gave up 1 base and V 2 bases, and 2 bases lay outside the gene matches. CDR3 size: 14 residues. The germline CDR1 and CDR2 sequences are SQVTM and ANQGSEA. A single record per CDR3 protein comes from TCRdb applying MiXCR to the RACE reads. The sample records fewer than 200,000 distinct CDR3 sequences, roughly 25% being singletons. Noted time point: patch test 3, about 24 weeks after DPC sensitization. Treatment reported: therapeutic diphenylcyclopropenone sensitization with weekly scalp DPC. Unfractionated whole blood was the source from which total RNA was extracted. The sequences come from whole blood, collected in connection with sensitization to the hapten diphenylcyclopropenone (DPC). The clonotype originates from a woman between 18 and 29 years old with alopecia areata. Some clones in this sample may be carry-over from other donors' samples. The chain is built from TRBV29-1 and TRBJ1-1, with TRBD1 identical over 9 bases. The CDR3 DNA sequence: TGCAGCGTTGAACGACAGGGGGGGAACACTGAAGCTTTCTTT. Protein product: CSVERQGGNTEAFF. Filled out from reference TRBV29-1 and TRBJ1-1, the complete variable domain reads SAVISQKPSRDICQRGTSLTIQCQVDSQVTMMFWYRQQPGQSLTLIATANQGSEATYESGFVIDKFPISRPNLTFSTLTVSNMSPEDSSIYLCSVERQGGNTEAFFGQGTRLTVV.